The clone carrying this T cell receptor (beta chain) was found a few times. The CDR3 totals 13 residues. From germline, CDR1 is ENHRY and CDR2 SYGVKD. V was trimmed by 6 bases and J by 2 bases, leaving 11 bases between them. The data derive from a study of identical twins. With template switching, a universal primer site was added, and the cDNA carried unique molecular identifiers. One entry per CDR3 protein results from TCRdb running MiXCR on the 5' RACE reads. The table includes about 690,000 distinct CDR3 sequences, about 20% detected once. These same records also appear under a second study, on T cells expressing NK-cell markers. That work adds: Dominance of the CD3+CD56-NKG2C+ fraction by these clonotypes also held in several donors.

Sequencing was performed on PBMCs. The source of this sequence is a woman under 30 in good health. This chain connects TRBV10-3 to TRBJ2-7; the D is unclear. CDR3 sequence (DNA): TGTGCCATCAGCCGCTCTGGGACCTACGAGCAGTACTTC. Encoded protein: CAISRSGTYEQYF.